The next 14 T cell receptor beta chains were all read from a single sample in a study of T cells in localized non-small cell lung cancer. Repertoires were generated with immunoSEQ multiplex PCR, while TCRdb's copy carries only in-frame clones and drops some. The data show 25,000 to 35,000 clones, roughly 77% seen once. Sequenced here: peripheral blood, sampled before any cancer treatment. The receptors were gathered from a male donor aged 60 or older with stage III squamous cell lung carcinoma.

This chain links TRBV6-4 with TRBJ1-4, with a possible D match to TRBD1 (5 bases). CDR1 and CDR2 (germline): MRHNA, SNTAGT. Trimming took off 3 bases at V and 11 bases at J, with 13 bases between the two ends. CDR3 length: 13 residues. CDR3 region: CASSETEGRKLFF. In DNA, the CDR3 is TGTGCCAGCAGTGAGACGGAGGGGCGGAAACTGTTTTTT.

The chain employs TRBV6-6 and TRBJ1-2; D remains ambiguous. V was pared by 8 bases and J by 8 bases, with 15 bases between. The CDR3 runs to 12 residues. Germline CDR1 is MNHNY and CDR2 is SVGAGI (reference sequence). The CDR3 loop reads CASGRGEGGYTF. CDR3 coding DNA: TGTGCCAGCGGGCGGGGAGAAGGAGGCTACACCTTC.

The table lists this clone with a few counts. The chain links TRBV9 to TRBJ2-3; TRBD1 aligns across 8 bases. Unmatched junction bases numbered 10, after V lost 0 bases and J lost 4 bases. Germline CDR1 is SGDLS and CDR2 is YYNGEE. The CDR3 runs 17 residues. Written as DNA, the CDR3 is TGTGCCAGCAGCGTAGCCTGGCAGGGGGCTTTCTCAGATACGCAGTATTTT. The encoded protein is CASSVAWQGAFSDTQYF.

V gene TRBV4-2 combines with J gene TRBJ1-2; the D is unclear. CDR1 LGHNA and CDR2 YNFKEQ come from the germline V gene. The CDR3 has 14 amino acids. V was cut by 1 base and J by 6 bases, with 12 bases left in between. CDR3 in amino acids: CASSQAGGRDGYTF. CDR3 DNA sequence: TGTGCCAGCAGCCAAGCCGGCGGCCGGGATGGCTACACCTTC.

The chain combines TRBV2 with TRBJ2-5; D uncertain. Trimming removed 11 bases at V and 5 bases at J, with 21 bases between. Germline CDR1 and CDR2: SNHLY and FYNNEI. The CDR3 runs to 14 residues. Here the CDR3 reads CAAGFNSGSETQYF. DNA of the CDR3: TGTGCCGCCGGGTTCAATTCGGGTTCGGAGACCCAGTACTTC.

The chain combines TRBV15 with TRBJ2-2, with 10 bases aligning to TRBD2. The CDR3 consists of 16 residues. Trimming took 5 bases from V and 6 from J; bases not matched to a gene: 9. In germline, CDR1 is LNHNV, CDR2 YYDKDF (reference sequence). The CDR3 nucleotides read TGTGCCACCAGCGGGTCTAGCGGGAGAAGCCCCGGGGAGCTGTTTTTT. Its translation: CATSGSSGRSPGELFF.

Concerning this clone: The junction shows a germline mismatch at one end, possibly a read error. The chain recombines TRBV6-6 with TRBJ1-4; D is possibly TRBD1 (6 bases). This CDR3 has 13 amino acids. CDR1 and CDR2 from the germline V gene are MNHNY and SVGAGI (reference sequence). CDR3 in amino acids: CGACSDSNEKLFF. The CDR3 region has the DNA TGCGGCGCATGTTCGGACAGTAATGAAAAACTGTTTTTT.

The chain combines TRBV7-9 with TRBJ1-3, with D hard to call. Trimming took 2 bases from V and 0 from J, leaving 5 bases between them. This CDR3 is built from 14 residues. CDR1 is SEHNR, CDR2 FQNEAQ, per germline (reference sequence). CDR3 region: CASSLTISGNTIYF. The CDR3 bases are TGTGCCAGCAGCTTAACGATCTCTGGAAACACCATATATTTT.

The chain combines TRBV2 with TRBJ1-2, with a possible D match to TRBD1 (5 bases). Trimming took off 7 bases at V and 2 bases at J, with 11 bases between the two ends. The V gene's germline CDR1 is SNHLY and CDR2 FYNNEI. The CDR3 covers 13 residues. The CDR3 is CASKTEANYGYTF. CDR3 nucleotide sequence: TGTGCCAGCAAGACAGAAGCCAACTATGGCTACACCTTC. The full variable domain, completed using reference TRBV2 and TRBJ1-2, is EPEVTQTPSHQVTQMGQEVILRCVPISNHLYFYWYRQILGQKVEFLVSFYNNEISEKSEIFDDQFSVERPDGSNFTLKIRSTKLEDSAMYFCASKTEANYGYTFGSGTRLTVV.

V gene TRBV5-8 combines with J gene TRBJ2-6, with 8 bases matching TRBD1. The germline V gene has CDR1 SGHTS and CDR2 YDEGEE. This CDR3 has 18 amino acids. Trimming cost V 5 bases and J 2 bases; bases outside gene matches: 12. CDR3 bases: TGTGCCAGCAGATTAACAGGGGGTTTTTTGACTGGGGCCAACGTCCTGACTTTC. This translates into CASRLTGGFLTGANVLTF.

CDR3 in amino acids: CASSVRQGTYEQYF. In DNA form, the CDR3 reads TGTGCCAGCAGTGTTCGACAGGGTACCTACGAGCAGTACTTC. The chain uses TRBV6-1 and TRBJ2-7; TRBD1 matches 7 bases. Germline values: CDR1 MNHNS, CDR2 SASEGT. This CDR3 spans 14 amino acids. V lost 4 bases, J lost 2 bases, and 5 bases stayed unmatched.

This clone turned up a few times. The V call is TRBV4-3, the J call TRBJ2-1; D remains unclear. Germline V CDR1 and CDR2: LGHNA, YSLEER. V was shortened by 6 bases and J by 1 base, with 13 bases between the two germline ends. The CDR3 extends over 15 amino acids. Written as DNA, the CDR3 is TGCGCCAGCAGTTCGAGTGATGGGTCCTACAATGAGCAGTTCTTC. This sequence encodes CASSSSDGSYNEQFF.

There are a few counts of this clone. V gene TRBV12-5 combines with J gene TRBJ1-5; a possible D gene is TRBD1 (5 bases). The CDR3 is 13 amino acids. Germline CDR1 is LGHNT and CDR2 is FRNRAP. The ends were cut back, 8 bases at V and 4 bases at J, with 12 bases in the middle. CDR3 nucleotides: TGTGCTAGTAGTTCGGCAGGGAATCAGCCCCAGCATTTT. Protein sequence: CASSSAGNQPQHF.

The gene calls are TRBV5-1 and TRBJ2-5; TRBD2 aligns across 7 bases. The CDR3 is made up of 15 amino acids. V lost 6 bases to trimming and J lost 1 base; unmatched junction nucleotides: 9. Germline-derived CDR1 and CDR2 are SGHRS and YFSETQ. The CDR3 DNA is TGCGCCAGCATGAAAAGCGGGGACCTCCAAGAGACCCAGTACTTC. This encodes CASMKSGDLQETQYF.